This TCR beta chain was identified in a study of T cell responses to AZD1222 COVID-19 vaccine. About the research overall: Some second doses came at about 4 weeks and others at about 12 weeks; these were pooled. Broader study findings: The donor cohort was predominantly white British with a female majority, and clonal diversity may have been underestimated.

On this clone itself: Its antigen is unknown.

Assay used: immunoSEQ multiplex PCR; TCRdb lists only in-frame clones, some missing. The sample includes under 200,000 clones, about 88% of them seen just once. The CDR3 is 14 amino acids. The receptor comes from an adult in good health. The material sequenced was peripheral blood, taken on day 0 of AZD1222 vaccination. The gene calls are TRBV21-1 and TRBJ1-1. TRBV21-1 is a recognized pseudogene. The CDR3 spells CASSPRQGRTEAFF. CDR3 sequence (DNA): TGTGCCAGCAGCCCCCGTCAGGGGAGGACTGAAGCTTTCTTT.